This T cell receptor (beta chain) was sequenced during a study of CD8 T cells in Susac syndrome. At the level of the study: At the time of blood draw, patients with Susac syndrome were therapy-naive, receiving corticosteroids, or receiving intravenous immunoglobulin alone. Findings and caveats of the study: Detection of Susac-specific public clones gave some 17 in total CD8+ repertoires and 4 or 5 in CD8+ TEMRA repertoires.

This clonotype was observed once. Its target is not known. cDNA came from about 0.51 to 1 ug RNA primed by random hexamers. MiXCR, applied by TCRdb to the immunoSEQ multiplex PCR reads, yields one record per CDR3 protein. The table has more than 70,000 distinct CDR3 sequences, approximately 94% seen once. The receptor's source is a human donor with Susac syndrome. Sequenced material: CD8+ T cells from PBMCs.

The CDR3 DNA reads as TGCAGCGTTTGGGACAGGGGGCGGGAAAAACTGTTTTTT. This sequence encodes CSVWDRGREKLFF. The rearrangement links TRBV29-1 to TRBJ1-4; 12 nucleotides align to TRBD1. Germline V gene data show CDR1 as SQVTM and CDR2 as ANQGSEA. Trimming removed 5 bases from V and 8 bases from J; junction bases left unmatched: 3. CDR3 length equals 13 residues.